Below, 5 T cell receptor beta chains from the same sample are listed, as sequenced in a study of T-cell memory formation after mild COVID-19. MiXCR was run by TCRdb on the 5' RACE reads, yielding one entry per CDR3 protein. The repertoire includes about half a million distinct CDR3 sequences, about 18% of them detected once, and around an eighth sits in the top ten. The source material was PBMCs or a T cell subset sorted from them (not recorded which). Source of these receptors: an adult woman who had mild COVID-19 (a few samples of this study predate the infection). Cell type and time point are not known.

This chain joins TRBV20-1 and TRBJ1-1, with D maybe TRBD1 (5 bases). Trimming stripped 0 bases from V and 7 bases from J, with 15 bases between. CDR1 is DFQATT, CDR2 SNEGSKA, per germline (reference sequence). The length of the CDR3 is 14 residues. CDR3 loop: CSARDRKGRFEAFF. Here the CDR3 DNA reads TGCAGTGCTAGAGATCGGAAGGGGAGGTTTGAAGCTTTCTTT.

This clonotype has a handful of counts. This chain joins TRBV5-6 and TRBJ2-1; D is unclear. Between the trimmed V and J ends, which lost 5 bases and 11 bases, there was a span of 11 bases. CDR1 and CDR2 (germline): SGHDT, YYEEEE. CDR3 length equals 11 residues. CDR3: CASRNGPQQFF. CDR3 DNA sequence: TGTGCCAGCAGAAACGGACCCCAGCAGTTCTTC.

This clonotype was seen ten or more times. This chain joins TRBV11-2 and TRBJ2-2; D gene uncertain. The CDR3 length is 12 residues. V shed 1 base and J shed 4 bases, with 1 base lying between them. Germline V gene data show CDR1 as SGHAT and CDR2 as FQNNGV. The CDR3 protein is CASSLGTGELFF. CDR3 in DNA: TGTGCCAGCAGCTTAGGCACCGGGGAGCTGTTTTTT.

The rearrangement uses TRBV7-9 and TRBJ2-2, with 10 nucleotides matching TRBD1. The CDR3 length is 16 residues. The germline CDR1 and CDR2 sequences are SEHNR and FQNEAQ (reference sequence). The V segment lost 4 bases and the J segment 4 bases; nucleotides outside the gene matches: 6. The CDR3 region is CASSSGTGAGTGELFF. The CDR3 DNA follows: TGTGCCAGCAGCTCCGGGACAGGGGCTGGCACCGGGGAGCTGTTTTTT. Supplemented by reference TRBV7-9 and TRBJ2-2, the full variable domain reads DTGVSQNPRHKITKRGQNVTFRCDPISEHNRLYWYRQTLGQGPEFLTYFQNEAQLEKSRLLSDRFSAERPKGSFSTLEIQRTEQGDSAMYLCASSSGTGAGTGELFFGEGSRLTVL.

The CDR3 DNA is TGTGCCAGCAGAACAAGACTAGCGGGAGACAATGAGCAGTTCTTC. Translated: CASRTRLAGDNEQFF. The chain uses TRBV11-3 and TRBJ2-1, with TRBD2 matching over 12 bases. Germline V gene lookup returns CDR1 SGHNT and CDR2 YENEEA. This CDR3 has 15 residues. V was pared by 6 bases and J by 5 bases, with 5 bases of the junction left unmatched. The variable domain in full, completed from reference TRBV11-3 and TRBJ2-1, reads EAGVVQSPRYKIIEKKQPVAFWCNPISGHNTLYWYLQNLGQGPELLIRYENEEAVDDSQLPKDRFSAERLKGVDSTLKIQPAELGDSAVYLCASRTRLAGDNEQFFGPGTRLTVL.